This T cell receptor beta chain was documented in a study of brain T cells in children with intractable seizures. The time point here: blood from clinic visit 5 months post-surgery; TSC patient then seizure free. Surgery cases with the highest brain T cell transcript signatures were chosen for sequencing. Remarks on this clone: The antigen is not known. A junction boundary mismatches the germline segment, possibly from a read error.

This CDR3 comprises 16 residues. The germline CDR1 and CDR2 sequences are SSHAT and FNYEAQ (reference sequence). Only in-frame clones appear in the TCRdb table, and some are missing; sequencing was by immunoSEQ multiplex PCR. The sample yields around 340,000 clones, roughly 92% seen once. Whole-study results and caveats: HCMV serostatus was not known, and viral specificity came from CDR3 similarity only. Pre-surgery blood may have been undersampled, hiding some clones.

The receptor was derived from a boy under three years old with tuberous sclerosis and intractable seizures. The rearrangement links TRBV7-7 to TRBJ2-3; 8 positions agree with TRBD2. The specimen was peripheral blood, collected about 5 months after surgery. As DNA, the CDR3 is TGTGCTAGCAGCCCAAACCCCAGCGGGGGCTCAGATACGCAGTATTTT. It translates to CASSPNPSGGSDTQYF. The entire variable domain, with the rest obtained from reference TRBV7-7 and TRBJ2-3, is as follows: GAGVSQSPRYKVTKRGQDVTLRCDPISSHATLYWYQQALGQGPEFLTYFNYEAQPDKSGLPSDRFSAERPEGSISTLTIQRTEQRDSAMYRCASSPNPSGGSDTQYFGPGTRLTVL.